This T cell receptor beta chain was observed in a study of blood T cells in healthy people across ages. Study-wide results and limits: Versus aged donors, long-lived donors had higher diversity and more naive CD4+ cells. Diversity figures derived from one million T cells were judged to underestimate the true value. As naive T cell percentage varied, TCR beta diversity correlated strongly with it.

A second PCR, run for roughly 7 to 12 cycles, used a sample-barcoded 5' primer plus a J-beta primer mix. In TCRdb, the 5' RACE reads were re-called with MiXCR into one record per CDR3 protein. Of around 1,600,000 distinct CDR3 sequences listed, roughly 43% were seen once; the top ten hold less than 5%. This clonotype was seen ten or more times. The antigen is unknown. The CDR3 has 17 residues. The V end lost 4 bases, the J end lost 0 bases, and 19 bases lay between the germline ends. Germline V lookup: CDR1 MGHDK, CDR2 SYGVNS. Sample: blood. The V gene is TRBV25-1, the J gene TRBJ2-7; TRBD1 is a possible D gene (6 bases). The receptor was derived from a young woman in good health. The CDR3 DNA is TGTGCCAGCAGTGCTAGAACAGGGTTGTTGAGCTCCTACGAGCAGTACTTC. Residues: CASSARTGLLSSYEQYF.